The next 26 T cell receptor beta chains were all read from a single sample in a study of immune heterogeneity within non-small cell lung tumors. The starting template was genomic DNA from bulk tumor, about 600 ng per sample. The authors collected several far-apart biopsies from each primary tumor during surgery. These patients got curative surgery after being newly diagnosed with untreated non-small cell lung cancer. TCR beta CDR3 regions came from multiplex PCR with 32 forward V and 13 reverse J primers. TCRdb itself ran the multiplex PCR reads through MiXCR, one entry per CDR3 protein. The sample lists 15,000 to 20,000 distinct CDR3 sequences; around 27% were seen once. The sequencing input was lung tumor tissue. The receptors were sampled from a middle-aged man with non-small cell lung cancer.

Details on this clonotype: This may stem from a read error, because a much larger clone lies one nucleotide away. The V and J genes are TRBV27 and TRBJ2-7; the D gene is possibly TRBD2 (6 bases). Germline V lookup: CDR1 MNHEY, CDR2 SMNVEV (reference sequence). The length of the CDR3 is 15 residues. The CDR3 DNA reads as TGTGCCAGCAGTTTCCGGGACGGGAGCTCCTACGAGCTGTACTTC. It translates to CASSFRDGSSYELYF.

This clonotype was detected only a few times. The chain carries TRBV11-2 and TRBJ2-2; D is ambiguous. Germline V CDR1 and CDR2: SGHAT, FQNNGV. The V end lost 8 bases, the J end lost 1 base, and 14 bases lay between the germline ends. CDR3 length: 15 amino acids. CDR3 in amino acids: CASQQWEGNTGELFF. Here the CDR3 DNA reads TGTGCCAGCCAACAGTGGGAAGGGAACACCGGGGAGCTGTTTTTT.

With regard to this clonotype: With a much larger clone just one base away, this may be a read error. The genes are TRBV20-1 and TRBJ2-2; the match to TRBD2 covers 10 bases. The CDR3 has 14 amino acids. From germline, CDR1 is DFQATT and CDR2 SNEGSKA (reference sequence). The CDR3 is CSARQREGTWELFF. The CDR3 coding sequence is TGCAGTGCTAGGCAGCGGGAGGGCACCTGGGAGCTGTTTTTT.

Concerning this clonotype: One end of the junction varies from germline; a read error may be responsible. The rearrangement joins TRBV5-1 to TRBJ2-5; 8 bases match TRBD2. Germline CDR1 is SGHRS and CDR2 is YFSETQ. The CDR3 covers 13 residues. CDR3 sequence: CASSREGRETHYF. CDR3 bases: TGCGCCAGCAGCCGGGAGGGCCGAGAGACCCACTACTTC.

This clonotype was seen at least ten times. The chain has TRBV6-2 or TRBV6-3 and TRBJ2-7; TRBD2 agrees at 8 bases. V shed 2 bases, J shed 3 bases, and the junction held 9 bases outside the gene matches. The CDR3 has 16 residues. Germline V gives CDR1 MNHEY, CDR2 SVGEGT. CDR3 DNA: TGTGCCAGCAGTTACCTCAGTCCCGGGAGGGGCTACGAGCAGTACTTC. Translating gives CASSYLSPGRGYEQYF.

This clonotype is medium-sized. The V gene is TRBV6-2 or TRBV6-3, the J gene TRBJ2-3; 9 positions match TRBD2. From germline, CDR1 is MNHEY and CDR2 SVGEGT. Trimming removed 7 bases from V and 6 bases from J; junction bases left unmatched: 11. The CDR3 is 15 residues long. Here the CDR3 reads CASMAGGPRKDTQYF. For the CDR3, the DNA is TGTGCCAGCATGGCGGGAGGGCCGAGGAAGGATACGCAGTATTTT.

By its share, this clonotype is medium-sized. V usage is TRBV19 and J usage is TRBJ1-2; D might be TRBD1 (5 bases). The CDR3 covers 15 residues. Trimming took 3 bases from V and 4 from J, leaving 15 bases between them. Germline V lookup: CDR1 LNHDA, CDR2 SQIVND (reference sequence). Written as DNA, the CDR3 is TGTGCCAGTAGTATCGGGCAGGGAGGCGCCTATGGCTACACCTTC. It encodes CASSIGQGGAYGYTF.

This clonotype showed up many times. The V and J genes are TRBV20-1 and TRBJ2-3; 7 nucleotides match TRBD2. There are 14 residues in the CDR3. Germline trimming cut 2 bases from V and 2 bases from J; bases unmatched to any gene: 4. Germline assignment: CDR1 DFQATT and CDR2 SNEGSKA (reference sequence). This CDR3 reads CSARRAGDTDTQYF. CDR3 coding DNA: TGCAGTGCTAGACGGGCGGGAGACACAGATACGCAGTATTTT.

A few counts support this clonotype. This sequence may be a read error, since a much larger clone differs from it by one base. J is TRBJ2-7 and V is TRBV15; 9 nucleotides line up with TRBD2. This CDR3 is built from 15 residues. Germline V gene lookup returns CDR1 LNHNV and CDR2 YYDKDF (reference sequence). Here the CDR3 reads CATSRVKLAGSERYF. As DNA, the CDR3 is TGTGCCACCAGCAGAGTAAAGCTAGCGGGAAGCGAGCGGTACTTC.

The chain uses TRBV19 and TRBJ2-7, with D maybe TRBD1 (6 bases). The CDR3 length is 14 residues. Germline assignment: CDR1 LNHDA and CDR2 SQIVND (reference sequence). V lost 7 bases to trimming and J lost 3 bases, with 16 bases between them. CDR3 bases: TGTGCCAGTAAAAACAAGGGGGTCGTCTACGAGCAGTACTTC. Translated, it gives CASKNKGVVYEQYF.

In this sample, this clonotype turned up many times. The rearrangement joins TRBV12-3 or TRBV12-4 to TRBJ2-1; TRBD2 might be the D (5 bases). V lost 2 bases and J 0 bases, leaving 11 bases between the germline ends. The CDR3 is made up of 16 amino acids. The CDR3 reads CASSLFQRSSYNEQFF. Here the CDR3 DNA reads TGTGCCAGCAGTTTATTTCAGCGGAGCTCCTACAATGAGCAGTTCTTC.

This clonotype was observed many times. The rearrangement links TRBV6-1 to TRBJ1-5; the D gene is possibly TRBD1 (5 bases). The germline V and J ends were trimmed by 4 bases and 3 bases, with 10 bases remaining between them. Per the germline V gene, CDR1 is MNHNS and CDR2 is SASEGT. This CDR3 has 14 residues. CDR3 DNA: TGTGCCAGCAGTGCCGACAGTATCAATCAGCCCCAGCATTTT. Translated, it gives CASSADSINQPQHF.

This clonotype was recorded many times. CDR3 in amino acids: CASSPRQGYDEQYF. CDR3 DNA sequence: TGTGCCAGCAGCCCTCGACAGGGATACGACGAGCAGTACTTC. This chain connects TRBV4-2 to TRBJ2-7; 7 bases agree with TRBD1. The CDR3 is 14 residues long. Per the germline V gene, CDR1 is LGHNA and CDR2 is YNFKEQ. The trim removed 4 bases at V and 5 bases at J, leaving 8 bases unmatched.

Concerning this clonotype: With a much larger clone just one base away, this may be a read error. The V call is TRBV6-5, the J call TRBJ1-2; TRBD1 is a possible D gene (5 bases). The germline V gene has CDR1 MNHEY and CDR2 SVGAGI. The CDR3 is 13 residues long. CDR3 DNA sequence: TGTGCCAGCAGTTACGGGGGTCTCTATGTCTACACCTTC. This codes for CASSYGGLYVYTF.

The table lists this clonotype with a few counts. The chain joins TRBV24-1 to TRBJ2-3, with 9 bases that match TRBD2. Germline CDR1 and CDR2: KGHDR and SFDVKD. This CDR3 region has 16 residues. V shed 4 bases, J shed 5 bases, and the junction held 9 bases outside the gene matches. As DNA, the CDR3 is TGTGCCACCAGTGACTCGGCTAGCGGGATCGGAGATACGCAGTATTTT. Translating it yields CATSDSASGIGDTQYF.

The rearrangement uses TRBV7-8 and TRBJ2-1; 10 bases are shared with TRBD2. V gave up 1 base and J gave up 11 bases; unmatched junction bases: 2. The CDR3 contains 13 residues. The germline gives CDR1 SGHVS, CDR2 FQNEAQ. For the CDR3, the DNA is TGTGCCAGCAGCTTAGGGACTAGCGGAAAGCAGTTCTTC. Residues: CASSLGTSGKQFF.

This clonotype is medium-sized. This sequence joins TRBV12-3 or TRBV12-4 and TRBJ1-2, with 9 bases identical to TRBD1. V lost 6 bases to trimming and J lost 5 bases; unmatched junction nucleotides: 1. This CDR3 comprises 12 residues. CDR3 residues: CASRGQGYGYTF. The CDR3, as DNA: TGTGCCAGCAGGGGACAGGGATATGGCTACACCTTC.

This clonotype was observed a few times. The V call is TRBV6-5, the J call TRBJ1-1; D gene uncertain. Trimming cost V 2 bases and J 10 bases, with 20 bases left between them. Per germline, CDR1 MNHEY and CDR2 SVGAGI. The CDR3 runs to 15 residues. The CDR3 nucleotides are TGTGCCAGCAGTTACCGGGCACGAGTCGAGGCTGGAGCTTTCTTT. Protein sequence: CASSYRARVEAGAFF.

This clonotype was observed a single time. The rearrangement links TRBV4-3 to TRBJ2-7; the D is unclear. The CDR3 sequence is 17 residues long. Per the germline V gene, CDR1 is LGHNA and CDR2 is YSLEER. V lost 1 base, J lost 6 bases, and 22 bases lay in between. CDR3 sequence reads: CASSQGPPGRSTFEQYF. The CDR3, as DNA: TGCGCCAGCAGCCAAGGCCCCCCCGGCAGGAGCACCTTCGAGCAGTACTTC.

In the case of this clonotype: Since a much larger clone is just one base distant, this may be a read error. V is TRBV12-3 or TRBV12-4 and J is TRBJ1-2; D may be TRBD1 (6 bases). There are 16 residues in the CDR3. V lost 2 bases, J lost 2 bases, and 15 bases lay in between. CDR3 loop: CASSLRRGAFNYGYTF. The CDR3 DNA sequence: TGTGCCAGCAGTTTACGTCGGGGGGCGTTCAACTATGGCTACACCTTC.

This clonotype was found a few times. The chain is built from TRBV7-9 and TRBJ2-7, with TRBD2 matching over 13 bases. The CDR3 runs to 15 residues. V lost 1 base, J lost 3 bases, and 0 bases stayed unmatched. Per the germline V gene, CDR1 is SEHNR and CDR2 is FQNEAQ (reference sequence). In DNA form, the CDR3 reads TGTGCCAGCAGCTTAGGGACTAGCGGGAGCTACGAGCAGTACTTC. This sequence encodes CASSLGTSGSYEQYF. Full variable domain (remainder filled in from reference TRBV7-9 and TRBJ2-7): DTGVSQNPRHKITKRGQNVTFRCDPISEHNRLYWYRQTLGQGPEFLTYFQNEAQLEKSRLLSDRFSAERPKGSFSTLEIQRTEQGDSAMYLCASSLGTSGSYEQYFGPGTRLTVT.

This clonotype occurred many times. The chain has TRBV6-2 or TRBV6-3 and TRBJ1-6; perhaps TRBD1 as D (6 bases). Germline CDR1 MNHEY, CDR2 SVGEGT. Trimming cost V 7 bases and J 7 bases, with 14 bases left between them. The CDR3 is 14 amino acids. CDR3 bases: TGTGCCAGCAACACCGGGACATCGAATTCACCCCTCCACTTT. As protein: CASNTGTSNSPLHF.

To note about this clonotype: This clone may be a read error of a much larger clone one base away. The chain joins TRBV9 to TRBJ2-3; perhaps TRBD1 as D (6 bases). The CDR3 spans 14 residues. Germline assignment: CDR1 SGDLS and CDR2 YYNGEE. The CDR3 DNA reads as TGTGCCAGCGGCGTAGTGGGACAATGGGATACGCAGTATTTT. Amino acids: CASGVVGQWDTQYF.

As for this clonotype: Given a much more abundant clone one base away, this may be a read error. The V call is TRBV7-2, the J call TRBJ1-2; 7 nucleotides agree with TRBD1. The CDR3 is made up of 16 amino acids. Germline V gene lookup returns CDR1 SGHTA and CDR2 FQGNSA. The J segment lost 7 bases and the V segment lost 5 bases, leaving 16 bases of the junction unmatched. The CDR3 here is CASSIYSATGLLGYTF. Written as DNA, the CDR3 is TGTGCCAGCAGCATCTATTCCGCGACAGGGCTTCTTGGCTACACCTTC.

The CDR3 coding sequence is TGTGCCAGCAGCTTACTGACAGGAGCCTACAATGAGCAGTTCTTC. Protein sequence: CASSLLTGAYNEQFF. V and J are TRBV5-5 and TRBJ2-1, with D possibly being TRBD1 (6 bases). The germline V gene encodes CDR1 SGHKS and CDR2 YYEKEE (reference sequence). V dropped 2 bases and J dropped 2 bases, with 11 bases sitting between them. The CDR3 contains 15 residues.

In DNA form, the CDR3 reads TGTGCCAGCAGCTTAACAGGGGTGTGGTGGGAGACCCAGTACTTC. Translation: CASSLTGVWWETQYF. J is TRBJ2-5 and V is TRBV7-3, with D possibly TRBD1 on 5 matching bases. Deletions cut 0 bases from V and 5 bases from J, with 13 bases between. CDR3 size: 15 residues. Germline V CDR1 and CDR2: SGHTA, FQGTGA.